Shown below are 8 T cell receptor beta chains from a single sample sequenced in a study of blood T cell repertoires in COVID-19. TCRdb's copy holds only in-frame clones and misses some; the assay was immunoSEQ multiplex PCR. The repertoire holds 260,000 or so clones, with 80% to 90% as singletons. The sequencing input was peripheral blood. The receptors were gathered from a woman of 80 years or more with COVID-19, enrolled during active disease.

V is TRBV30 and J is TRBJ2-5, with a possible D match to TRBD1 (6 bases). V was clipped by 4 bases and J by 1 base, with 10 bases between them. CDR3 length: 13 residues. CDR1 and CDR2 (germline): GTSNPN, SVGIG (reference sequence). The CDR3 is CAWTRTVQETQYF. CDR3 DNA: TGTGCCTGGACCAGGACAGTCCAAGAGACCCAGTACTTC.

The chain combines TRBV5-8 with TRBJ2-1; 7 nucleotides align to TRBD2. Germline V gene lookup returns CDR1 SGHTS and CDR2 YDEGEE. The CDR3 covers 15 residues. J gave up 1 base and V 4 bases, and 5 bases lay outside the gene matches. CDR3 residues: CASSPLGGSYNEQFF. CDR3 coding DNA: TGTGCCAGCAGCCCTTTGGGGGGGTCCTACAATGAGCAGTTCTTC. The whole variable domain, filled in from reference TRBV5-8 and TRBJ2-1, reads EAGVTQSPTHLIKTRGQQATLRCSPISGHTSVYWYQQALGLGLQFLLWYDEGEERNRGNFPPRFSGRQFPNYSSELNVNALELEDSALYLCASSPLGGSYNEQFFGPGTRLTVL.

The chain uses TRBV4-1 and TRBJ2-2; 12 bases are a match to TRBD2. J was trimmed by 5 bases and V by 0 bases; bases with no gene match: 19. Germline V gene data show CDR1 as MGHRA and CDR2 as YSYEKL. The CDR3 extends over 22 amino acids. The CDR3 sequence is CASSQESPTGLAGGLKTGELFF. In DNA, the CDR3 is TGCGCCAGCAGCCAAGAATCCCCCACGGGGCTAGCGGGGGGGCTAAAGACCGGGGAGCTGTTTTTT.

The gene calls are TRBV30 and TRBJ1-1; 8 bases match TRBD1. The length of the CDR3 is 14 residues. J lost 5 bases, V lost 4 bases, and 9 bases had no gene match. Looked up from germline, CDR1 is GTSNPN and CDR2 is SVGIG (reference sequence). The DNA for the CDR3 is TGTGCCTGGATAGACAGGGGCTGGGGAACTGAAGCTTTCTTT. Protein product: CAWIDRGWGTEAFF.

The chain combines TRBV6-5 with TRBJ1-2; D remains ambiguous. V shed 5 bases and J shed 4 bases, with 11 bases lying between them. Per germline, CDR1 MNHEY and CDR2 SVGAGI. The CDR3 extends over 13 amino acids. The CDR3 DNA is TGTGCCAGCAGTACCAGCGGTCTCTATGGCTACACCTTC. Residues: CASSTSGLYGYTF.

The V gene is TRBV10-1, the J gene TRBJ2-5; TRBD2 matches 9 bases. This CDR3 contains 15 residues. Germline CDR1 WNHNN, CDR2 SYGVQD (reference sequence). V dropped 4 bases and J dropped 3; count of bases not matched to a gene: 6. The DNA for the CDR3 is TGCGCCAGCAGTGGACGTCTAGCGGGAAAAGAGACCCAGTACTTC. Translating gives CASSGRLAGKETQYF.

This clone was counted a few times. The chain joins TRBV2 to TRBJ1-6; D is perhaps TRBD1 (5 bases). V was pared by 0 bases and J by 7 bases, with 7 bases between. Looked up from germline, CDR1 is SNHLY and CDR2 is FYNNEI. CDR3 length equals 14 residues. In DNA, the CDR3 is TGTGCCAGCAGTGAAGCCTCAGGGAATTCACCCCTCCACTTT. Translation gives CASSEASGNSPLHF.

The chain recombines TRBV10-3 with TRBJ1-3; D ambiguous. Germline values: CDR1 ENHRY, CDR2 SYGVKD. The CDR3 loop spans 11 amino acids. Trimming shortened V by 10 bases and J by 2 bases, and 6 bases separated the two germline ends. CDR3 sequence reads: CATGTGNTIYF. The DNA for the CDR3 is TGTGCCACGGGGACTGGAAACACCATATATTTT.